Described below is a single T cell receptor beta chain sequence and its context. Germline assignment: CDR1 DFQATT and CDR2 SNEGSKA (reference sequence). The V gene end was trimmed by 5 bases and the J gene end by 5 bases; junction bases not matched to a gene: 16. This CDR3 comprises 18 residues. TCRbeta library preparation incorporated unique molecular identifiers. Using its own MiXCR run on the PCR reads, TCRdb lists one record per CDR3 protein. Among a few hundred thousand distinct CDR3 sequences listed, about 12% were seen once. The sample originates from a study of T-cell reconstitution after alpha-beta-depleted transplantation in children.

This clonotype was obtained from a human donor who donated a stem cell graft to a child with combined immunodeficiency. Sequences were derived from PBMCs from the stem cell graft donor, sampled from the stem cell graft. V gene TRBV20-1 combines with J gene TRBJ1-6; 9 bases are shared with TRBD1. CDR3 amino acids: CSAPLNPNRGLNNSPLHF. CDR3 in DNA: TGCAGTGCTCCACTGAATCCCAACAGGGGGCTGAATAATTCACCCCTCCACTTT.